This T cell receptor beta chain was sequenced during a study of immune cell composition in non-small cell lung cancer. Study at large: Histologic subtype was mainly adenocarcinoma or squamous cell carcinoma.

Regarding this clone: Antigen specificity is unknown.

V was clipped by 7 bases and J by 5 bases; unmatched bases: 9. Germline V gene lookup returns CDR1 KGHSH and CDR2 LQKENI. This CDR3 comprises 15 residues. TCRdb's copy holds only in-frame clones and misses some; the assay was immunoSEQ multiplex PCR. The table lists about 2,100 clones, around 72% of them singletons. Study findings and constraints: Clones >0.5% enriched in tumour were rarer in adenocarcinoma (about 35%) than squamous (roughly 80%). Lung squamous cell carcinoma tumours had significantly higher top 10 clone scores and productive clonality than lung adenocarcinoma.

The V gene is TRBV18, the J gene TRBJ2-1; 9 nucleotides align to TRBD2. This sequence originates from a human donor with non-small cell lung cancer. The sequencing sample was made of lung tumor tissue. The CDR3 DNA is TGTGCCAGCTTAATGGCGGGGGGGCCGGACAATGAGCAGTTCTTC. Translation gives CASLMAGGPDNEQFF.